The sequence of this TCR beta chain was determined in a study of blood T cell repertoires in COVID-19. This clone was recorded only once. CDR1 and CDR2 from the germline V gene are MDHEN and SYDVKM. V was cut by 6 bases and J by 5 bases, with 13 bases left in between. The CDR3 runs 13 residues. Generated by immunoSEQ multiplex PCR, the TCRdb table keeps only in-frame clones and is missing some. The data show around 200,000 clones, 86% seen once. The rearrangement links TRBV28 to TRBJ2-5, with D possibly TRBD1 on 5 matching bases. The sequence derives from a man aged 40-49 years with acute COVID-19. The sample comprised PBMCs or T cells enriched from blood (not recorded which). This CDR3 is CASRDQGLETQYF. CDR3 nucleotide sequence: TGTGCCAGCAGAGACCAGGGCCTCGAGACCCAGTACTTC.